These 30 T cell receptor beta chains came from one sample sequenced in a study of CD8 T cells in Susac syndrome. Random hexamers served to reverse transcribe roughly 0.45 to 1 ug RNA. TCRdb recomputed calls from the immunoSEQ multiplex PCR reads with MiXCR, one row per CDR3 protein. The sample records 160,000 or so distinct CDR3 sequences, 93% being singletons. The sample taken for sequencing was CD4+ T cells from PBMCs. The origin of the receptors is a human donor in good health.

This chain uses TRBV5-1 with TRBJ2-2; 7 positions agree with TRBD1. This CDR3 region has 12 residues. With 4 bases clipped from V and 8 bases from J, the junction kept 2 bases outside the gene matches. Germline assignment: CDR1 SGHRS and CDR2 YFSETQ. CDR3 nucleotides: TGCGCCAGCAGCCTGGACAGGGGGGAGCTGTTTTTT. Encoded protein: CASSLDRGELFF.

Comment on this clonotype: Because the CDR3 is missing its conserved closing phenylalanine or tryptophan, this is likely a read error. The chain carries TRBV20-1 and TRBJ1-1; D is ambiguous. The CDR3 has 11 amino acids. The V and J ends lost 4 bases and 3 bases respectively, with 6 bases between them. Germline V CDR1 and CDR2: DFQATT, SNEGSKA (reference sequence). This chain's CDR3 is CSAMSYTEAFS. In nucleotides, the CDR3 is TGCAGTGCTATGTCATACACTGAAGCTTTCTCT.

The rearrangement links TRBV7-8 to TRBJ1-5; no clear D. Germline CDR1 is SGHVS and CDR2 is FQNEAQ. This CDR3 comprises 15 residues. V shed 1 base and J shed 5 bases, with 12 bases lying between them. CDR3 region: CASSLGFDKDQPQHF. CDR3 DNA sequence: TGTGCCAGCAGCTTAGGCTTCGACAAGGATCAGCCCCAGCATTTT.

The V call is TRBV3-1, the J call TRBJ2-2; D tentatively fits TRBD1 or TRBD2 (5 bases each). The CDR3 has 19 amino acids. Trimming took 4 bases from V and 0 from J, leaving 21 bases between them. Germline V gene lookup returns CDR1 LGHDT and CDR2 YNNKEL (reference sequence). The CDR3 protein is CASSPLKGQRTPNTGELFF. Written as DNA, the CDR3 is TGTGCCAGCAGCCCCCTCAAGGGGCAGCGGACCCCGAACACCGGGGAGCTGTTTTTT.

V is TRBV3-1 and J is TRBJ2-5; a weak D match, TRBD2 (7 bases). There are 14 residues in the CDR3. Germline CDR1 is LGHDT and CDR2 is YNNKEL (reference sequence). V shed 5 bases and J shed 5 bases, with 15 bases lying between them. CDR3: CASSSRGAGETQYF. The CDR3 DNA is TGTGCCAGCAGCTCCCGGGGGGCCGGGGAGACCCAGTACTTC.

The V and J genes are TRBV25-1 and TRBJ1-1; 7 nucleotides match TRBD1. Germline trimming cut 3 bases from V and 13 bases from J; bases unmatched to any gene: 8. The CDR3 has 12 residues. From germline, CDR1 is MGHDK and CDR2 SYGVNS. CDR3 region: CASSEPGGVVFF. The CDR3 DNA is TGTGCCAGCAGTGAGCCAGGGGGAGTCGTTTTCTTT.

The genes are TRBV6-5 and TRBJ1-5, with D unresolved. Trimming shortened V by 4 bases and J by 2 bases, and 9 bases separated the two germline ends. This CDR3 comprises 14 residues. From germline, CDR1 is MNHEY and CDR2 SVGAGI. The CDR3 DNA reads as TGTGCCAGCAGTTCGGGTCTCGGCAATCAGCCCCAGCATTTT. This sequence encodes CASSSGLGNQPQHF.

This clonotype was seen only a few times. The chain couples TRBV5-1 to TRBJ2-3; D not resolved. Germline V CDR1 and CDR2: SGHRS, YFSETQ. With 4 bases removed from V and 4 bases from J, the gap between germline ends came to 7 bases. The CDR3 is 12 amino acids. Here the CDR3 DNA reads TGCGCCAGCAGCCCTCTCGCAGATACGCAGTATTTT. This translates into CASSPLADTQYF.

The chain employs TRBV6-1 and TRBJ2-1, with 14 bases lining up with TRBD2. Looked up from germline, CDR1 is MNHNS and CDR2 is SASEGT. The CDR3 loop spans 16 amino acids. V shed 7 bases and J 10 bases; nucleotides not matched to a gene: 12. CDR3 nucleotide sequence: TGTGCCAGCACCCCCCTGACTAGCGGGGGGGCGAGGGAGCAGTTCTTC. Its protein product is CASTPLTSGGAREQFF.

The rearrangement uses TRBV20-1 and TRBJ1-2; perhaps TRBD1 as D (5 bases). Germline V gene sequence: CDR1 DFQATT, CDR2 SNEGSKA (reference sequence). The CDR3 has 15 residues. Trimming pared 5 bases from V and 0 bases from J, leaving 16 bases between. The CDR3 DNA is TGCAGTGCTCCCCCTGTCCGGGGGACTAACTATGGCTACACCTTC. This codes for CSAPPVRGTNYGYTF.

This clonotype was counted between two and nine times. The V and J genes are TRBV5-4 and TRBJ2-3, with 9 bases identical to TRBD1. The germline V gene has CDR1 SGHNT and CDR2 YYREEE (reference sequence). Trimming took 1 base from V and 5 from J; bases not matched to a gene: 2. The CDR3 has 14 amino acids. CDR3 region: CASSLTGGQDTQYF. In DNA, the CDR3 is TGTGCCAGCAGCTTGACAGGGGGCCAAGATACGCAGTATTTT.

V usage is TRBV24-1 and J usage is TRBJ2-5; a weak D match, TRBD1 (5 bases). Germline V gene data show CDR1 as KGHDR and CDR2 as SFDVKD. The V gene lost 2 bases and the J gene lost 6 bases, with 12 bases spanning the gap. The CDR3 runs 14 residues. The CDR3 DNA follows: TGTGCCACCAGTGATTCCAGACAGACTCAGACCCAGTACTTC. It codes for CATSDSRQTQTQYF.

The chain has TRBV20-1 and TRBJ1-2; a weak D match, TRBD1 (6 bases). V lost 5 bases to trimming and J lost 6 bases, with 25 bases between them. The CDR3 extends over 16 amino acids. From germline, CDR1 is DFQATT and CDR2 SNEGSKA (reference sequence). CDR3 in amino acids: CSASHQQGGGENGYTF. The CDR3 DNA reads as TGCAGTGCTTCACACCAACAAGGGGGGGGAGAGAATGGCTACACCTTC.

DNA of the CDR3: TGTGCCAGCAGCTTGGACCTTAAGGGGGATTCCTACGAGCAGTACTTC. Residues: CASSLDLKGDSYEQYF. This chain uses TRBV5-4 with TRBJ2-7; D is perhaps TRBD1 (6 bases). The CDR3 consists of 16 residues. Germline V gene data show CDR1 as SGHNT and CDR2 as YYREEE (reference sequence). V lost 0 bases to trimming and J lost 1 base, with 14 bases between them.

The genes are TRBV7-2 and TRBJ1-1, with D unresolved. CDR3 size: 13 residues. Germline V gives CDR1 SGHTA, CDR2 FQGNSA. The V end was cut by 5 bases, the J end by 6 bases, with 13 bases between. CDR3 protein: CASSERGFAEAFF. CDR3 nucleotides: TGTGCCAGCAGCGAACGGGGTTTCGCTGAAGCTTTCTTT.

The V and J genes are TRBV7-9 and TRBJ1-5, with D possibly TRBD1 on 6 matching bases. Germline CDR1 reads SEHNR; CDR2 reads FQNEAQ (reference sequence). The CDR3 contains 15 residues. Trimming left V 6 bases short and J 0 bases short, with 12 bases between. CDR3 in DNA: TGTGCCAGCAGTCCAGGGGCGAATAGCAATCAGCCCCAGCATTTT. As protein: CASSPGANSNQPQHF. Based on the CDR3 plus reference TRBV7-9 and TRBJ1-5, the full variable domain is DTGVSQNPRHKITKRGQNVTFRCDPISEHNRLYWYRQTLGQGPEFLTYFQNEAQLEKSRLLSDRFSAERPKGSFSTLEIQRTEQGDSAMYLCASSPGANSNQPQHFGDGTRLSIL.

The V and J genes are TRBV20-1 and TRBJ1-2; 9 positions agree with TRBD1. The V segment lost 1 base and the J segment 1 base; nucleotides outside the gene matches: 4. In germline, CDR1 is DFQATT, CDR2 SNEGSKA (reference sequence). The CDR3 runs to 15 residues. The CDR3 DNA reads as TGCAGTGCTAGAGGGCGGACAGGGGATAACTATGGCTACACCTTC. This encodes CSARGRTGDNYGYTF.

V usage is TRBV11-2 and J usage is TRBJ2-2, with 12 bases identical to TRBD2. CDR1 is SGHAT, CDR2 FQNNGV, per germline. Trimming at V came to 4 bases and at J to 5 bases, leaving 14 bases not matched to a gene. The CDR3 totals 19 residues. The CDR3 loop reads CASSSPRSSGGARTGELFF. CDR3 nucleotides: TGTGCCAGCAGCTCCCCCCGCTCTAGCGGGGGGGCCCGAACCGGGGAGCTGTTTTTT.

This chain connects TRBV2 to TRBJ2-3, with D possibly matching TRBD1 (6 bases). CDR3 length: 14 residues. CDR1 is SNHLY, CDR2 FYNNEI, per germline. Trimming took 8 bases from V and 1 from J, leaving 13 bases between them. CDR3: CASSGAFRTDTQYF. CDR3 DNA sequence: TGTGCCAGCTCAGGGGCATTTCGCACAGATACGCAGTATTTT.

The chain's CDR3 is CASSLVGEGTEAFF. The CDR3 nucleotides read TGTGCCAGCAGCTTAGTAGGGGAGGGAACTGAAGCTTTCTTT. The chain recombines TRBV7-9 with TRBJ1-1; possible D gene TRBD1, 5 bases. The germline gives CDR1 SEHNR, CDR2 FQNEAQ (reference sequence). This CDR3 is built from 14 residues. V shed 1 base and J shed 5 bases, with 11 bases lying between them. Full variable domain (outside the CDR3, taken from reference TRBV7-9 and TRBJ1-1): DTGVSQNPRHKITKRGQNVTFRCDPISEHNRLYWYRQTLGQGPEFLTYFQNEAQLEKSRLLSDRFSAERPKGSFSTLEIQRTEQGDSAMYLCASSLVGEGTEAFFGQGTRLTVV.

This chain connects TRBV5-4 to TRBJ1-2; unclear D gene. Germline-derived CDR1 and CDR2 are SGHNT and YYREEE (reference sequence). V gave up 0 bases and J gave up 2 bases, with 11 bases separating them. The CDR3 consists of 15 residues. The CDR3: CASSLALTQNYGYTF. In DNA form, the CDR3 reads TGTGCCAGCAGCTTGGCCCTGACACAAAACTATGGCTACACCTTC.

The CDR3 bases are TGTGCCAGCAGTGAATTAGGATCTGGGTCCTACGAGCAGTACTTC. Encoded protein: CASSELGSGSYEQYF. The genes are TRBV2 and TRBJ2-7; the D is unclear. V gave up 2 bases and J gave up 1 base, with 12 bases separating them. This CDR3 has 15 amino acids. Germline V gene sequence: CDR1 SNHLY, CDR2 FYNNEI.

The rearrangement joins TRBV20-1 to TRBJ1-1; D perhaps matches TRBD1 (5 bases). CDR1 is DFQATT, CDR2 SNEGSKA, per germline (reference sequence). The V end lost 7 bases, the J end lost 2 bases, and 20 bases lay between the germline ends. This CDR3 region has 15 residues. The CDR3 nucleotides are TGCAGTGTTCCCGCCCCAGGGAAAAGAAACACTGAAGCTTTCTTT. Translated: CSVPAPGKRNTEAFF.

The chain has TRBV7-3 and TRBJ2-3, with 9 bases matching TRBD2. The J segment lost 2 bases and the V segment lost 4 bases, leaving 4 bases of the junction unmatched. The CDR3 extends over 15 amino acids. Germline V gene data show CDR1 as SGHTA and CDR2 as FQGTGA. CDR3 region: CASSYSGGYTDTQYF. The CDR3 region has the DNA TGTGCCAGCAGCTATAGCGGGGGATACACAGATACGCAGTATTTT.

This clonotype was detected once. This chain connects TRBV20-1 to TRBJ2-2; D is undetermined. This CDR3 spans 13 amino acids. Trimming pared 3 bases from V and 2 bases from J, leaving 7 bases between. CDR1 is DFQATT and CDR2 is SNEGSKA in the germline V gene (reference sequence). CDR3 bases: TGCAGTGCTAGGGTATCTAACACCGGGGAGCTGTTTTTT. Translating gives CSARVSNTGELFF.

The rearrangement joins TRBV6-5 to TRBJ1-1; 9 positions agree with TRBD1. Germline-derived CDR1 and CDR2 are MNHEY and SVGAGI. The V gene end was trimmed by 4 bases and the J gene end by 6 bases; junction bases not matched to a gene: 12. CDR3 length equals 16 residues. The CDR3 region is CASSFSNRGQKPEAFF. CDR3 nucleotides: TGTGCCAGCAGTTTCTCAAACAGGGGGCAGAAACCTGAAGCTTTCTTT.

This chain connects TRBV29-1 to TRBJ2-3, with a possible D match to TRBD1 (6 bases). This CDR3 comprises 12 residues. Germline V lookup: CDR1 SQVTM, CDR2 ANQGSEA. V was cut by 4 bases and J by 6 bases, with 11 bases left in between. CDR3 nucleotides: TGCAGCGTTGGGGACAACTTCGATACGCAGTATTTT. Translation: CSVGDNFDTQYF.

The V call is TRBV9, the J call TRBJ2-5; D remains ambiguous. The CDR3 has 15 amino acids. V gave up 3 bases and J gave up 6 bases, with 18 bases separating them. Germline V gives CDR1 SGDLS, CDR2 YYNGEE. Here the CDR3 DNA reads TGTGCCAGCAGCGCCGGACCCACGTCGGAGAAGACCCAGTACTTC. It is translated as CASSAGPTSEKTQYF.

This chain uses TRBV5-1 with TRBJ2-6; D gene unclear. The germline V gene encodes CDR1 SGHRS and CDR2 YFSETQ. The CDR3 runs to 15 residues. Trimming cost V 4 bases and J 9 bases, with 17 bases left between them. For the CDR3, the DNA is TGCGCCAGCAGCCACCAACCTCTGAGAGACAACGTCCTGACTTTC. Protein sequence: CASSHQPLRDNVLTF.

The V gene is TRBV11-1, the J gene TRBJ2-5; D is unclear. The V end lost 1 base, the J end lost 0 bases, and 6 bases lay between the germline ends. Germline CDR1 and CDR2: SGHAT and FQDESV (reference sequence). CDR3 length: 14 residues. The DNA of the CDR3 is TGTGCCAGCAGCTTAGGACTGCACCAAGAGACCCAGTACTTC. This gives the protein CASSLGLHQETQYF.